This T cell receptor (beta chain) was found in a study of blood T cell repertoires in COVID-19. This CDR3 is 14 amino acids long. Deletions cut 6 bases from V and 0 bases from J, with 9 bases between. Germline V lookup: CDR1 MDHEN, CDR2 SYDVKM. In its sample, this clone was seen once. Original analysis: Amplification from reference gene primers served as the basis for estimated nucleated cell counts. Clones were sequenced by immunoSEQ multiplex PCR, and TCRdb holds only the in-frame ones, with some missing. The V and J calls and clone size are taken from that table; D and trimming were inferred from the DNA. Here the sample spans about 180,000 clones, about 81% being singletons.

The J gene is TRBJ1-5, the V gene TRBV28; D uncertain. Sample: peripheral blood. The sequence was obtained from a woman older than 75 with COVID-19, enrolled during active disease. The CDR3 nucleotides are TGTGCCAGCAGACAGAGATATAGCAATCAGCCCCAGCATTTT. Translating gives CASRQRYSNQPQHF.